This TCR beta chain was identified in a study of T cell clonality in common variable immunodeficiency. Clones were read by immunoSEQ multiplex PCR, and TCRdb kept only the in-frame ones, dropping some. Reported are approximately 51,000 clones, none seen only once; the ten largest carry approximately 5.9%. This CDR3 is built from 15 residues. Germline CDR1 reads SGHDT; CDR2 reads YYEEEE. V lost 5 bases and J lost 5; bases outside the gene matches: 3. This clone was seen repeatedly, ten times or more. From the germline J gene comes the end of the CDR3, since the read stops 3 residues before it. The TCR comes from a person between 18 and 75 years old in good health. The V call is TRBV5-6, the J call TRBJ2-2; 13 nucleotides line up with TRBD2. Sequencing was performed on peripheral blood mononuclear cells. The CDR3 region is CASRKLAGGTGELFF. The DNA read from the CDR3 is TGTGCCAGCAGGAAACTAGCGGGGGGGACCGGGGAG. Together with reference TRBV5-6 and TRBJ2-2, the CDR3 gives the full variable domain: DAGVTQSPTHLIKTRGQQVTLRCSPKSGHDTVSWYQQALGQGPQFIFQYYEEEERQRGNFPDRFSGHQFPNYSSELNVNALLLGDSALYLCASRKLAGGTGELFFGEGSRLTVL.